A single sample gave rise to the 3 T cell receptor beta chains below, sequenced in a study of T cells in Graves' hyperthyroidism and ophthalmopathy. Template material for amplifying TCR beta CDR3 regions consisted of RNA transcripts. HTBI primers were employed in a first-round RT-PCR of the TCR CDR3. MiXCR, applied by TCRdb to the multiplex PCR reads, yields one record per CDR3 protein. The sample shows 200,000 to 250,000 distinct CDR3 sequences, around 24% of them seen only once. Sequenced sample: blood. The receptors were gathered from a woman aged 40 to 50 with Graves' ophthalmopathy.

This chain links TRBV25-1 with TRBJ1-2; D remains unclear. The CDR3 runs to 13 residues. Germline V gene data show CDR1 as MGHDK and CDR2 as SYGVNS. The V end lost 0 bases, the J end lost 6 bases, and 8 bases lay between the germline ends. As DNA, the CDR3 is TGTGCCAGCAGTGAATACAGGTTCAATGGCTACACCTTC. Protein product: CASSEYRFNGYTF.

At least ten counts were recorded for this clonotype. The chain has TRBV20-1 and TRBJ2-5; a weak D match, TRBD2 (5 bases). CDR3 length equals 15 residues. Trimming shortened V by 0 bases and J by 7 bases, and 18 bases separated the two germline ends. The germline CDR1 and CDR2 sequences are DFQATT and SNEGSKA (reference sequence). CDR3 bases: TGCAGTGCTAGAGATCCCTGGACTGAAAAAGGGACCCAGTACTTC. This translates into CSARDPWTEKGTQYF.

Comments on this clonotype: A much larger clone differs by one base, so this may be a read error. This sequence joins TRBV15 and TRBJ2-7; D is ambiguous. The better agreement between TRBJ2-5 and the DNA end casts doubt on the J call. This CDR3 has 14 amino acids. Germline V gene lookup returns CDR1 LNHNV and CDR2 YYDKDF (reference sequence). This CDR3 is CATSRDLCQGTQYF. The CDR3 coding sequence is TGTGCCACCAGCAGAGATCTGTGCCAAGGGACCCAGTACTTC.